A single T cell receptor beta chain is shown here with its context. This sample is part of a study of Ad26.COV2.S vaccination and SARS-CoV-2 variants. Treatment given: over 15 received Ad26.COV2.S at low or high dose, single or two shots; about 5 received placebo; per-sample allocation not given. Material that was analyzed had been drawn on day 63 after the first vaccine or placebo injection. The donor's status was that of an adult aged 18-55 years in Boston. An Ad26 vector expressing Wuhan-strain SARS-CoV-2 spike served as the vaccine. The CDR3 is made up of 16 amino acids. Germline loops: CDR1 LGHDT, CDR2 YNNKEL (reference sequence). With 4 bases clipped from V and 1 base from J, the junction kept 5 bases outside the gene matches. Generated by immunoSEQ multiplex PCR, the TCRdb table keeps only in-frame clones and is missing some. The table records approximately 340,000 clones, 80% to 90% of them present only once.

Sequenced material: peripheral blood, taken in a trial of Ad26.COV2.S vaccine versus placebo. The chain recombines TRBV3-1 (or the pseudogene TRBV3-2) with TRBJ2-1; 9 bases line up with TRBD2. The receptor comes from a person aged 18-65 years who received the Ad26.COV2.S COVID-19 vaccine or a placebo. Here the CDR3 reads CASSLSSGESYNEQFF. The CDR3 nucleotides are TGTGCCAGCAGCCTTTCTAGCGGGGAATCCTACAATGAGCAGTTCTTC.